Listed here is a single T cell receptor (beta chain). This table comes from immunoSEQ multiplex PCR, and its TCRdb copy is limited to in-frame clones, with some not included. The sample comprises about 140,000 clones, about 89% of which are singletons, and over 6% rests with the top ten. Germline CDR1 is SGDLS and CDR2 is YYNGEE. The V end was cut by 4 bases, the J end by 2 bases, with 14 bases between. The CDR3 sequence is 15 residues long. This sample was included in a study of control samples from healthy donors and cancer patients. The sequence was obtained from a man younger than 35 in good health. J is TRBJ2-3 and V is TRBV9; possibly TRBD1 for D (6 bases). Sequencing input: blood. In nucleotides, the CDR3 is TGTGCCAGCAGCCAGCGGACAGCGAACACAGATACGCAGTATTTT. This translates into CASSQRTANTDTQYF.